This is a list of T cell receptor beta chains from one sample in a study of CD8+ T cells in alopecia areata. The table came from immunoSEQ multiplex PCR; TCRdb's copy has only in-frame clones and leaves some out. Of under 70,000 clones listed, around 96% were seen once; the top ten hold about a quarter. The material sequenced was CD8+ T cells sorted from blood, taken at week 0. All receptors come from a human donor with alopecia areata. The CDR3 runs from the conserved cysteine through the conserved F or W.

TRBV19 CASSITQGAERETQYF
TRBV7-2 CASSSRTVIYNSPLHF
TRBV29-1 CSGGQVDEQYF
TRBV4-1 CASSQDPLGGSYEQYF
TRBV7-9 CASSSYRDKAFF
TRBV29-1 CSVDKGRDRDPYGYTF
TRBV19 CASSNPSSPLHF
TRBV10-3 CAISDRTSRGTDTQYF
TRBV6-6 CASRSYGLTSTDTQYF
TRBV11-2 CASSSQEQFF
TRBV2 CAINNERGGREQFF
TRBV2 CASSEGQGNQPQHF
TRBV4-1 CASSQDYAGAGELFF
TRBV6-5 CASSYVAGSQETQYF
TRBV29-1 CSVVPQGSSYEQYF
TRBV5-1 CASSNAGTGDSDTQYF
TRBV27 CASSLLGPQETQYF
TRBV27 CASNLITDTQYF
TRBV27 CASRQGLDGYTF
TRBV27 CASSLVGEGATNEKLFF
TRBV5-1 CASSSGDTTPLHF
TRBV10-2 CASKGYEQYF
TRBV19 CASSPHLPRDTEAFF
TRBV7-2 CASSLGGGGALDTQYF
TRBV6-6 CASSSGQGATGELFF
TRBV4-2 CASSQEMYVTSYNEQFF
TRBV5-1 CASSPTVADTQYF
TRBV4-3 CASSRTGTTLREQYF
TRBV27 CASSPTGNPTYEQYF
TRBV7-9 CASSARGDTQYF
TRBV2 CASSAGPKGQETQYF
TRBV12-5 CASGFGSPSYNEQFF
TRBV15 CATSTRRDSTDTQYF
TRBV6-1 CASSVRTDPPKEQYF
TRBV4-1 CASNPQGHSNTGELFF
TRBV7-3 CASSLTPSGLAGGYNEQFF
TRBV27 CASSSTLRYEQYF
TRBV9 CASSAGTHDSTDTQYF
TRBV27 CASSLGIAKNIQYF
TRBV9 CASSVRSIALGTQYF
TRBV7-9 CASSLATGPSYEQYF
TRBV6-5 CASSYSPDRPGELFF
TRBV6-6 CASSPGQSNQPQHF
TRBV7-2 CASSLRGVADTQYF